The 11 T cell receptor beta chains in this list originate from one sample, sequenced in a study of T cell changes during pregnancy in multiple sclerosis. The table came from immunoSEQ multiplex PCR; TCRdb's copy has only in-frame clones and leaves some out. The sample consists of 50,000 or so clones, about 90% of them appearing once. Specimen: CD4+ T cells from peripheral blood mononuclear cells, collected after pregnancy. Receptors originate from a female donor in good health, enrolled as a control in a pregnancy study.

This CDR3 reads CASSVAGGTAGELFF. CDR3 bases: TGTGCCAGCAGCGTTGCGGGGGGCACGGCCGGGGAGCTGTTTTTT. V usage is TRBV7-9 and J usage is TRBJ2-2, with 8 bases fitting TRBD2. CDR1 is SEHNR, CDR2 FQNEAQ, per germline (reference sequence). V lost 5 bases to trimming and J lost 6 bases; unmatched junction nucleotides: 8. CDR3 length equals 15 residues.

The V call is TRBV18, the J call TRBJ1-4; D not resolved. The CDR3 is 15 residues long. Germline V lookup: CDR1 KGHSH, CDR2 LQKENI. Trimming took 3 bases from V and 5 from J, leaving 13 bases between them. CDR3: CASSPDLERNEKLFF. CDR3 nucleotide sequence: TGTGCCAGCTCACCCGACCTGGAGCGGAATGAAAAACTGTTTTTT.

This clone has a single count. The chain combines TRBV7-9 with TRBJ2-1; TRBD2 agrees at 7 bases. Germline V gene data show CDR1 as SEHNR and CDR2 as FQNEAQ (reference sequence). The length of the CDR3 is 13 residues. Trimming removed 8 bases from V and 10 bases from J; junction bases left unmatched: 11. This chain's CDR3 is CASGWEGRGEQFF. The DNA of the CDR3 is TGTGCCAGCGGGTGGGAGGGGCGGGGGGAGCAGTTCTTC.

This rearrangement joins TRBV5-1 to TRBJ2-2, with D possibly TRBD1 on 6 matching bases. Germline V gene sequence: CDR1 SGHRS, CDR2 YFSETQ. The CDR3 sequence is 17 residues long. Trimming shortened V by 2 bases and J by 5 bases, and 19 bases separated the two germline ends. CDR3 nucleotide sequence: TGCGCCAGCAGCTTCCTTACAGGGATGGTTGGGACCGGGGAGCTGTTTTTT. Translating gives CASSFLTGMVGTGELFF.

In DNA, the CDR3 is TGTGCCTGGAGTGTATCTAGGACAGGGGTGGGAAACACCATATATTTT. It codes for CAWSVSRTGVGNTIYF. The gene calls are TRBV30 and TRBJ1-3; the match to TRBD1 covers 9 bases. The CDR3 length is 16 residues. The germline gives CDR1 GTSNPN, CDR2 SVGIG (reference sequence). V gave up 0 bases and J gave up 4 bases; unmatched junction bases: 7.

V is TRBV27 and J is TRBJ1-4, with D possibly matching TRBD1 (6 bases). V lost 6 bases, J lost 3 bases, and 14 bases lay in between. Germline CDR1 is MNHEY and CDR2 is SMNVEV (reference sequence). The CDR3 extends over 15 amino acids. CDR3 in amino acids: CASRPPGVPNEKLFF. CDR3 DNA: TGTGCCAGCAGACCTCCAGGGGTCCCTAATGAAAAACTGTTTTTT.

This clone appeared a few times. V and J are TRBV9 and TRBJ1-2, with TRBD1 matching 7 bases. Trimming removed 3 bases from V and 6 bases from J; junction bases left unmatched: 8. Germline V gene sequence: CDR1 SGDLS, CDR2 YYNGEE. The CDR3 extends over 14 amino acids. CDR3 protein: CASSALDRAHGYTF. The CDR3 region has the DNA TGTGCCAGCAGCGCCTTAGACAGGGCGCATGGCTACACCTTC.

The CDR3: CAISDRGGDTEAFF. The CDR3 region has the DNA TGTGCCATCAGTGATCGGGGGGGAGACACTGAAGCTTTCTTT. The chain couples TRBV10-3 to TRBJ1-1, with D tentatively TRBD1 (5 bases). Trimming stripped 3 bases from V and 3 bases from J, with 11 bases between. This CDR3 has 14 amino acids. The V gene's germline CDR1 is ENHRY and CDR2 SYGVKD.

CDR3 amino acids: CASSWAGTGGDEQYF. The CDR3, as DNA: TGTGCCAGCAGCTGGGCCGGGACAGGGGGAGACGAGCAGTACTTC. The chain employs TRBV7-2 and TRBJ2-7; 11 bases fit TRBD1. Germline assignment: CDR1 SGHTA and CDR2 FQGNSA. The CDR3 extends over 15 amino acids. J lost 5 bases, V lost 4 bases, and 7 bases had no gene match. Drawing the rest from reference TRBV7-2 and TRBJ2-7, the complete variable domain is GAGVSQSPSNKVTEKGKDVELRCDPISGHTALYWYRQSLGQGLEFLIYFQGNSAPDKSGLPSDRFSAERTGGSVSTLTIQRTQQEDSAVYLCASSWAGTGGDEQYFGPGTRLTVT.

For the CDR3, the DNA is TGTGCCAGCAGCTTTGAACCTTTGACTAGCGGGGCGTACAATGAGCAGTTCTTC. This gives the protein CASSFEPLTSGAYNEQFF. The J gene is TRBJ2-1, the V gene TRBV4-2; the match to TRBD2 covers 11 bases. V gave up 5 bases and J gave up 4 bases; unmatched junction bases: 13. Germline CDR1 LGHNA, CDR2 YNFKEQ. CDR3 size: 18 residues.

This chain uses TRBV5-1 with TRBJ2-2; unclear D gene. Trimming removed 4 bases from V and 1 base from J, with 8 bases in between. Germline V gene data show CDR1 as SGHRS and CDR2 as YFSETQ. The CDR3 consists of 14 residues. The CDR3 coding sequence is TGCGCCAGCAGCACCTCAGGGAACACCGGGGAGCTGTTTTTT. This gives the protein CASSTSGNTGELFF.